The 15 T cell receptor beta chains presented below share a single source sample, sequenced in a study of blood T cell repertoires in COVID-19. Sequenced by immunoSEQ multiplex PCR; TCRdb stores in-frame clones only, minus some. The data contain some 250,000 clones, over 80% of them singletons. Sequenced input: peripheral blood. The receptors derive from a man in his forties or fifties with acute or convalescent COVID-19.

CDR3 nucleotides: TGTGCCAGCAGGGGGGGGCAGGGGATGGGCACTGAAGCTTTCTTT. It encodes CASRGGQGMGTEAFF. V usage is TRBV6-5 and J usage is TRBJ1-1; a possible D gene is TRBD1 (6 bases). V was pared by 6 bases and J by 4 bases, with 18 bases between. CDR1 is MNHEY and CDR2 is SVGAGI in the germline V gene. The length of the CDR3 is 15 residues.

The CDR3 region has the DNA TGCGCCAGCAGCCCTTTACAGGGGCCGGGGGAGCAGTTCTTC. Amino acids: CASSPLQGPGEQFF. The rearrangement links TRBV5-1 to TRBJ2-1, with 7 bases that match TRBD1. Trimming cost V 4 bases and J 10 bases; bases outside gene matches: 11. CDR1 is SGHRS and CDR2 is YFSETQ in the germline V gene. CDR3 length: 14 residues.

V and J are TRBV27 and TRBJ1-1; 9 bases align to TRBD1. The CDR3 sequence is 13 residues long. The germline V gene encodes CDR1 MNHEY and CDR2 SMNVEV (reference sequence). The junction had 8 bases not matched to a gene; V was cut back by 9 bases and J by 6 bases. The CDR3 spells CASYTGGFAEAFF. The DNA for the CDR3 is TGTGCCAGTTATACAGGGGGCTTTGCTGAAGCTTTCTTT.

The chain links TRBV14 to TRBJ1-2, with 7 bases matching TRBD1. Germline V CDR1 and CDR2: SGHDN, FVKESK. The CDR3 loop spans 16 amino acids. The J segment lost 0 bases and the V segment lost 2 bases, leaving 6 bases of the junction unmatched. The CDR3 nucleotides are TGTGCCAGCAGCCAACCTGGGACAGCCTCTAACTATGGCTACACCTTC. It yields the protein CASSQPGTASNYGYTF.

There are a few counts of this clone. This chain uses TRBV21-1 with TRBJ1-1; TRBD1 is the table's D call and was not checked against the DNA. TRBV21-1 is annotated as a pseudogene. The CDR3 spans 14 residues. DNA for the CDR3: TGTGCCAGCAGCAACTTGGGGGACAGCCCTCGTACTTTCTTT. Residues: CASSNLGDSPRTFF.

V gene TRBV10-3 combines with J gene TRBJ2-3; 14 bases agree with TRBD2. CDR1 and CDR2 (germline): ENHRY, SYGVKD. Unmatched junction bases numbered 8, after V lost 6 bases and J lost 0 bases. The length of the CDR3 is 18 residues. The chain's CDR3 is CAISAGTSGSVSTDTQYF. For the CDR3, the DNA is TGTGCCATCAGCGCCGGGACTAGCGGGAGCGTTAGCACAGATACGCAGTATTTT.

With respect to this clone: At the DNA level, this CDR3 is encoded by other sequences in the same sample as well. CDR3 in DNA: TGTGCCAGCAGCGCCGGACAGGGTGGCAATCAGCCCCAGCATTTT. Protein: CASSAGQGGNQPQHF. This chain links TRBV9 with TRBJ1-5, with 8 bases that match TRBD1. With V trimmed by 3 bases and J by 2 bases, 4 bases remained unmatched. CDR1 and CDR2 from the germline V gene are SGDLS and YYNGEE. The CDR3 runs 15 residues.

The rearrangement uses TRBV7-8 and TRBJ1-2; no clear D. The germline V and J ends were trimmed by 5 bases and 7 bases, with 5 bases remaining between them. CDR1 and CDR2 from the germline V gene are SGHVS and FQNEAQ. CDR3 length: 10 residues. CDR3 bases: TGTGCCAGCAGCCCCTTTGGCTACACCTTC. Translation: CASSPFGYTF.

CDR3 in amino acids: CASSLRTSGIDEQFF. The CDR3 region has the DNA TGTGCCAGCAGCTTACGGACTAGCGGGATTGATGAGCAGTTCTTC. The V and J genes are TRBV5-4 and TRBJ2-1; the match to TRBD2 covers 12 bases. J lost 8 bases, V lost 2 bases, and 5 bases had no gene match. CDR1 and CDR2 (germline): SGHNT, YYREEE (reference sequence). This CDR3 is built from 15 residues.

Here the CDR3 DNA reads TGTGCCAGCAGGAGGACAGAGACTAATGAAAAACTGTTTTTT. This codes for CASRRTETNEKLFF. This chain links TRBV2 with TRBJ1-4; D is possibly TRBD1 (6 bases). Germline CDR1 SNHLY, CDR2 FYNNEI. V shed 6 bases and J shed 2 bases, with 10 bases lying between them. This CDR3 comprises 14 residues.

The CDR3 region has the DNA TGTGCCAGCAGCCCGAGACTAGCGGGAGGTGCAGATACGCAGTATTTT. Protein: CASSPRLAGGADTQYF. The gene calls are TRBV3-1 (or the pseudogene TRBV3-2) and TRBJ2-3; TRBD2 agrees at 13 bases. V dropped 4 bases and J dropped 4; count of bases not matched to a gene: 5. This CDR3 region has 16 residues. CDR1 LGHDT and CDR2 YNNKEL come from the germline V gene (reference sequence).

The chain combines TRBV27 with TRBJ1-2, with 8 positions matching TRBD1. The V and J ends lost 5 bases and 3 bases, in that order; junction bases with no gene match: 11. The CDR3 contains 16 residues. Per the germline V gene, CDR1 is MNHEY and CDR2 is SMNVEV (reference sequence). The CDR3 loop is CASSGNPGGADYGYTF. The CDR3 bases are TGTGCCAGCAGTGGCAACCCAGGGGGCGCTGACTATGGCTACACCTTC.

CDR3 coding DNA: TGTGCCAGCAGCCCCAGGGTTAACACCGGGGAGCTGTTTTTT. Protein: CASSPRVNTGELFF. V and J are TRBV7-8 and TRBJ2-2, with D perhaps TRBD1 (5 bases). CDR3 size: 14 residues. V shed 5 bases and J shed 2 bases, with 9 bases lying between them. CDR1 is SGHVS and CDR2 is FQNEAQ in the germline V gene.

This clone was detected only once. The sample holds other DNA sequences that translate to the same CDR3. The chain combines TRBV18 with TRBJ1-2; 9 positions agree with TRBD1. V shed 3 bases, J shed 8 bases, and the junction held 7 bases outside the gene matches. The CDR3 runs 14 residues. Germline V gene lookup returns CDR1 KGHSH and CDR2 LQKENI. This chain's CDR3 is CASSPPGQGFGYTF. DNA for the CDR3: TGTGCCAGCTCACCTCCGGGACAGGGTTTCGGCTACACCTTC.

The V call is TRBV2, the J call TRBJ2-2; 9 nucleotides align to TRBD2. Trimming removed 7 bases from V and 5 bases from J; junction bases left unmatched: 5. Germline V CDR1 and CDR2: SNHLY, FYNNEI. The CDR3 loop spans 14 amino acids. The CDR3 sequence: CASTVTSGTGELFF. As DNA, the CDR3 is TGTGCCAGCACGGTGACTAGCGGTACCGGGGAGCTGTTTTTT.